Following are 10 T cell receptor beta chains from one sample sequenced in a study of cytomegalovirus exposure and HLA in healthy donors. 13 Jbeta primers and 60 Vbeta primers were used for the PCR. The repertoire was sequenced with immunoSEQ multiplex PCR; TCRdb's copy has only in-frame clones and lacks some. The data contain approximately 150,000 clones, 73% of them singletons. Sequencing used PBMCs. These receptors were collected from a woman in her late teens or twenties in good health and CMV-seropositive.

This chain links TRBV7-8 with TRBJ1-5; D may be TRBD1 (6 bases). The CDR3 has 14 residues. Germline V gene lookup returns CDR1 SGHVS and CDR2 FQNEAQ. Trimming cost V 5 bases and J 0 bases, with 8 bases left between them. The CDR3 sequence: CASSVTGSNQPQHF. In DNA, the CDR3 is TGTGCCAGCAGCGTGACAGGTAGCAATCAGCCCCAGCATTTT.

V gene TRBV27 combines with J gene TRBJ2-5; a possible D gene is TRBD1 (5 bases). The germline V gene has CDR1 MNHEY and CDR2 SMNVEV (reference sequence). This CDR3 has 12 residues. V was trimmed by 6 bases and J by 5 bases, leaving 10 bases between them. The CDR3 bases are TGTGCCAGCAGCCACAGGAGCGAGACCCAGTACTTC. This sequence encodes CASSHRSETQYF.

The V call is TRBV29-1, the J call TRBJ2-3; TRBD2 agrees at 9 bases. The CDR3 extends over 14 amino acids. V gave up 7 bases and J gave up 2 bases; unmatched junction bases: 7. CDR1 and CDR2 from the germline V gene are SQVTM and ANQGSEA. The CDR3 sequence: CSARLAEVTDTQYF. For the CDR3, the DNA is TGCAGCGCTAGACTAGCGGAGGTCACAGATACGCAGTATTTT.

The table lists this clone with a few counts. This chain uses TRBV28 with TRBJ1-5; D unclear. The CDR3 runs 16 residues. CDR1 is MDHEN, CDR2 SYDVKM, per germline. V lost 5 bases to trimming and J lost 0 bases, with 14 bases between them. The CDR3 sequence: CASSVVSDYSNQPQHF. DNA for the CDR3: TGTGCCAGCAGTGTAGTATCCGATTATAGCAATCAGCCCCAGCATTTT.

V is TRBV5-6 and J is TRBJ1-4; D perhaps matches TRBD1 (6 bases). There are 14 residues in the CDR3. Germline V gene lookup returns CDR1 SGHDT and CDR2 YYEEEE. Trimming removed 5 bases from V and 3 bases from J, with 11 bases in between. The CDR3 DNA follows: TGTGCCAGCAGTCCTCAGGGGTCTAATGAAAAACTGTTTTTT. It translates to CASSPQGSNEKLFF.

This chain connects TRBV10-3 to TRBJ1-1; possible D gene TRBD1, 5 bases. This CDR3 has 14 residues. Deletions cut 6 bases from V and 1 base from J, with 12 bases between. From germline, CDR1 is ENHRY and CDR2 SYGVKD. In DNA form, the CDR3 reads TGTGCCATCAGGGGTGGACAAAAGAACACTGAAGCTTTCTTT. It codes for CAIRGGQKNTEAFF.

The rearrangement joins TRBV18 to TRBJ1-1; 7 bases map to TRBD1. The CDR3 consists of 16 residues. Germline loops: CDR1 KGHSH, CDR2 LQKENI. V was clipped by 0 bases and J by 1 base; unmatched bases: 5. The CDR3: CASSPPRGPRNTEAFF. CDR3 bases: TGTGCCAGCTCACCACCGAGGGGGCCGAGGAACACTGAAGCTTTCTTT.

V usage is TRBV7-2 and J usage is TRBJ1-1; TRBD1 is a possible D gene (5 bases). CDR3 length: 15 residues. Deletions cut 6 bases from V and 0 bases from J, with 14 bases between. The germline V gene has CDR1 SGHTA and CDR2 FQGNSA. CDR3 protein: CASRSDRFLNTEAFF. CDR3 DNA sequence: TGTGCCAGCAGATCCGACAGATTTTTGAACACTGAAGCTTTCTTT.

The chain recombines TRBV7-2 with TRBJ1-1; no reliable D call. CDR3 length: 13 amino acids. Germline V CDR1 and CDR2: SGHTA, FQGNSA. V lost 1 base, J lost 10 bases, and 13 bases lay in between. The CDR3 sequence is CASSLDTFSGAFF. CDR3 in DNA: TGTGCCAGCAGCTTAGACACTTTTTCAGGAGCTTTCTTT.

The chain has TRBV10-2 and TRBJ2-3; 9 nucleotides agree with TRBD2. CDR1 and CDR2 from the germline V gene are WSHSY and SAAADI. There are 17 residues in the CDR3. The V gene end was trimmed by 0 bases and the J gene end by 6 bases; junction bases not matched to a gene: 10. The CDR3 is CASSESPSGGTWDTQYF. The CDR3 DNA reads TGCGCCAGCAGTGAGTCGCCCAGCGGGGGGACCTGGGATACGCAGTATTTT.